This T cell receptor beta chain was observed in a study of blood T cell repertoires in COVID-19. Under the authors' procedure: Amplification of reference gene primers was used by the study to estimate nucleated cell counts. Sequenced by immunoSEQ multiplex PCR; TCRdb stores in-frame clones only, minus some. V, J and clone size reflect that table, while D and trimming were determined from the DNA. The profile shows hundreds of thousands of clones, 85% to 90% of them singletons. Germline V gene lookup returns CDR1 MGHRA and CDR2 YSYEKL. V dropped 0 bases and J dropped 6; count of bases not matched to a gene: 16. The CDR3 covers 19 residues.

The chain links TRBV4-1 to TRBJ2-2; TRBD2 agrees at 7 bases. This clonotype was sampled from an elderly man with acute or convalescent COVID-19. The sequenced sample was peripheral blood. The CDR3 sequence: CASSQDSPAALATAGELFF. For the CDR3, the DNA is TGCGCCAGCAGCCAAGACTCCCCCGCGGCACTAGCGACCGCCGGGGAGCTGTTTTTT.